The 18 T cell receptor beta chains below all came from one sample that was sequenced in a study of vaccination and CD4 T cells after COVID-19. Cultured CD4+ T cell DNA underwent sequencing with the Oncomine TCR Beta short-read assay. Each CDR3 protein is one row after TCRdb ran MiXCR on the PCR reads. The profile covers about 8,800 distinct CDR3 sequences, with almost 50% appearing a single time and more than 6.5% taken by the ten largest. The antigens of these receptors remain unknown. As for treatment: roughly 10-day PBMC culture with coronavirus spike peptide pools or control peptides (ViraFEST assay). The sample taken for sequencing was CD4+ T cells from blood, cultured in vitro. The receptors derive from a human donor who had recovered from COVID-19.

The chain combines TRBV20-1 with TRBJ1-4; 9 positions agree with TRBD1. Trimming removed 6 bases from V and 6 bases from J; junction bases left unmatched: 8. This CDR3 has 14 residues. Germline V CDR1 and CDR2: DFQATT, SNEGSKA (reference sequence). For the CDR3, the DNA is TGCAGTGCGCAAAGCGGGGACAGGGATGAAAAACTGTTTTTT. Its translation is CSAQSGDRDEKLFF.

The chain joins TRBV19 to TRBJ1-1, with D uncertain. Germline CDR1 reads LNHDA; CDR2 reads SQIVND (reference sequence). The CDR3 loop spans 11 amino acids. Deletions cut 6 bases from V and 1 base from J, with 3 bases between. This CDR3 is CASRQNTEAFF. For the CDR3, the DNA is TGTGCCAGTAGACAGAACACTGAAGCTTTCTTT. Supplemented by reference TRBV19 and TRBJ1-1, the full variable domain reads DGGITQSPKYLFRKEGQNVTLSCEQNLNHDAMYWYRQDPGQGLRLIYYSQIVNDFQKGDIAEGYSVSREKKESFPLTVTSAQKNPTAFYLCASRQNTEAFFGQGTRLTVV.

The V call is TRBV2, the J call TRBJ1-5, with TRBD1 identical over 7 bases. This CDR3 contains 14 residues. The J segment lost 0 bases and the V segment lost 6 bases, leaving 2 bases of the junction unmatched. Germline V gene lookup returns CDR1 SNHLY and CDR2 FYNNEI. The CDR3 bases are TGTGCCAGCAGGGGACAGTATAGCAATCAGCCCCAGCATTTT. Its translation is CASRGQYSNQPQHF.

V usage is TRBV18 and J usage is TRBJ2-7, with TRBD2 matching over 12 bases. With V trimmed by 3 bases and J by 2 bases, 2 bases remained unmatched. CDR1 and CDR2 (germline): KGHSH, LQKENI. The CDR3 is 15 amino acids. CDR3 region: CASSPGLAGAYEQYF. Here the CDR3 DNA reads TGTGCCAGCTCACCGGGACTAGCGGGCGCCTACGAGCAGTACTTC.

With regard to this clonotype: The junction and the germline gene differ at one end; a read error may be behind it. The rearrangement uses TRBV7-7 and TRBJ2-2; D remains unclear. CDR3 size: 14 residues. CDR1 is SSHAT and CDR2 is FNYEAQ in the germline V gene (reference sequence). Here the CDR3 DNA reads TGTGCTAGCAGCTTAGTGGTGGGGACCGGGGAGCTGTTTTTT. This translates into CASSLVVGTGELFF.

This clonotype was seen a handful of times. The V gene is TRBV12-3 or TRBV12-4, the J gene TRBJ1-6, with TRBD1 identical over 8 bases. V dropped 6 bases and J dropped 8; count of bases not matched to a gene: 6. The CDR3 extends over 14 amino acids. The DNA for the CDR3 is TGTGCCAGCAGCTGGACAGGGAGTGATTCACCCCTCCACTTT. Its translation: CASSWTGSDSPLHF.

The chain joins TRBV7-9 to TRBJ2-1; perhaps TRBD1 as D (6 bases). Germline assignment: CDR1 SEHNR and CDR2 FQNEAQ (reference sequence). The CDR3 sequence is 13 residues long. V was trimmed by 7 bases and J by 12 bases, leaving 19 bases between them. The CDR3 sequence is CASTLIQGQVQFF. The CDR3 bases are TGTGCCAGCACCCTAATACAGGGTCAAGTGCAGTTCTTC.

The V and J genes are TRBV6-1 and TRBJ1-2; 9 positions match TRBD1. V trimming: 5 bases; J trimming: 4 bases; junction bases outside the gene matches: 11. The CDR3 contains 16 residues. Germline CDR1 reads MNHNS; CDR2 reads SASEGT. The CDR3 sequence: CASSPTTGGGGYGYTF. Written as DNA, the CDR3 is TGTGCCAGCAGTCCCACTACAGGGGGCGGCGGCTATGGCTACACCTTC.

V gene TRBV6-1 combines with J gene TRBJ2-7; no definite D call. V lost 5 bases and J lost 0, with 14 bases in between. The germline CDR1 and CDR2 sequences are MNHNS and SASEGT. The length of the CDR3 is 15 residues. This chain's CDR3 is CASSSLSQRSYEQYF. CDR3 nucleotide sequence: TGTGCCAGCAGTAGCCTGAGCCAGCGCTCCTACGAGCAGTACTTC.

The table lists this clonotype with a few counts. J is TRBJ1-2 and V is TRBV12-3 or TRBV12-4; 7 nucleotides line up with TRBD1. The CDR3 contains 14 residues. With V trimmed by 6 bases and J by 7 bases, 11 bases remained unmatched. The CDR3 reads CASSPTGEVIGYTF. The CDR3 DNA reads as TGTGCCAGCAGCCCTACAGGGGAAGTAATTGGCTACACCTTC.

The chain joins TRBV2 to TRBJ1-1; possible D gene TRBD1, 6 bases. V shed 4 bases and J shed 1 base, with 10 bases lying between them. CDR3 length: 14 residues. Germline CDR1 reads SNHLY; CDR2 reads FYNNEI. The CDR3 sequence is CASSGLGANTEAFF. The CDR3 DNA reads as TGTGCCAGCAGTGGGTTGGGGGCGAACACTGAAGCTTTCTTT.

This clonotype was picked up a small number of times. The chain combines TRBV21-1 with TRBJ2-2; the table gives TRBD1 as D, unverified against the DNA. TRBV21-1 is given as a pseudogene. The CDR3 totals 13 residues. CDR3 nucleotide sequence: TGTGCCACCTTGACAGGGAACACCGGGGAGCTGTTTTTT. This sequence encodes CATLTGNTGELFF.

This chain joins TRBV2 and TRBJ2-7; D is perhaps TRBD1 (5 bases). V was cut by 7 bases and J by 2 bases, with 9 bases left in between. Germline CDR1 reads SNHLY; CDR2 reads FYNNEI. This CDR3 has 12 amino acids. The CDR3 loop is CASMDTAYEQYF. The CDR3 nucleotides are TGTGCCAGCATGGACACAGCCTACGAGCAGTACTTC.

This clonotype was seen a handful of times. The J gene is TRBJ1-2, the V gene TRBV20-1; D is possibly TRBD1 (5 bases). The CDR3 runs 14 residues. V lost 1 base to trimming and J lost 3 bases, with 12 bases between them. Germline V gene data show CDR1 as DFQATT and CDR2 as SNEGSKA (reference sequence). CDR3 amino acids: CSARALGGDYGYTF. The CDR3 DNA is TGCAGTGCTAGAGCCCTGGGGGGTGACTATGGCTACACCTTC.

The chain employs TRBV20-1 and TRBJ2-4, with a possible D match to TRBD1 (6 bases). The germline V gene encodes CDR1 DFQATT and CDR2 SNEGSKA (reference sequence). This CDR3 contains 15 residues. V lost 4 bases to trimming and J lost 2 bases, with 15 bases between them. This chain's CDR3 is CSAINREWSKNIQYF. The CDR3 nucleotides are TGCAGTGCTATCAACAGGGAATGGTCCAAAAACATTCAGTACTTC.

In its sample, this clonotype was seen a few times. The V call is TRBV27, the J call TRBJ2-4, with TRBD1 identical over 7 bases. The CDR3 totals 14 residues. The germline V gene has CDR1 MNHEY and CDR2 SMNVEV (reference sequence). With 4 bases clipped from V and 4 bases from J, the junction kept 4 bases outside the gene matches. This chain's CDR3 is CASSSKGAKNIQYF. The CDR3 DNA reads as TGTGCCAGCAGTTCGAAGGGGGCTAAAAACATTCAGTACTTC.

A single count supports this clonotype. The chain carries TRBV20-1 and TRBJ2-7, with TRBD2 identical over 8 bases. The CDR3 covers 13 residues. From germline, CDR1 is DFQATT and CDR2 SNEGSKA (reference sequence). V shed 4 bases and J 6 bases; nucleotides not matched to a gene: 8. CDR3 sequence: CSATPGGEREQYF. The CDR3 DNA sequence: TGCAGTGCTACACCGGGGGGGGAACGCGAGCAGTACTTC.

This clonotype has more than one count but fewer than ten. This chain connects TRBV9 to TRBJ1-1; tentative D call: TRBD1 (5 bases). CDR1 and CDR2 (germline): SGDLS, YYNGEE. The V end was cut by 3 bases, the J end by 1 base, with 16 bases between. The CDR3 loop spans 16 amino acids. The CDR3 protein is CASSAHAGQENTEAFF. The DNA for the CDR3 is TGTGCCAGCAGCGCGCACGCGGGGCAGGAGAACACTGAAGCTTTCTTT. The full variable domain, completed using reference TRBV9 and TRBJ1-1, is DSGVTQTPKHLITATGQRVTLRCSPRSGDLSVYWYQQSLDQGLQFLIQYYNGEERAKGNILERFSAQQFPDLHSELNLSSLELGDSALYFCASSAHAGQENTEAFFGQGTRLTVV.